The present T cell receptor beta chain was sequenced within a study of early T cells in non-severe SARS-CoV-2 infection. Looking at the study overall: The study sequenced bulk RNA from unsorted whole blood, with chains unpaired. Whole-study findings and limits: A preference for anti-spike CD8 responses marked VDJdb matching, which missed private and CD4 specificities.

Trimming stripped 2 bases from V and 8 bases from J, with 9 bases between. CDR1 is SQVTM and CDR2 is ANQGSEA in the germline V gene. This CDR3 is built from 11 residues. In the case of this clonotype: Its antigen is still unknown.

Attachment of unique molecular identifiers to individual cDNA molecules was performed. TCRdb re-called the 5' RACE reads through MiXCR, storing one row per CDR3 protein. The repertoire holds about 77,000 distinct CDR3 sequences, with about 17% as singletons. The TCR comes from an adult who was a healthcare worker with PCR-confirmed SARS-CoV-2 infection or an uninfected control (not recorded which). The sequenced sample was whole blood. The chain links TRBV29-1 to TRBJ1-1; D ambiguous. The CDR3: CSVETDTEAFF. For the CDR3, the DNA is TGCAGCGTTGAAACGGATACGGAAGCTTTCTTT.